This entry lists 29 T cell receptor beta chains sequenced from one sample in a study of shared clonotypes between healthy human individuals. The method was immunoSEQ multiplex PCR; TCRdb's version includes in-frame clones alone and lacks a portion of them. Here the sample spans more than 2 million clones, approximately 95% being singletons. The sequencing input was naive CD4+ T cells sorted from blood. Subset: CD45RA+ positively selected. The receptors stem from a man younger than 35 in good health.

The genes are TRBV27 and TRBJ1-3; D is uncertain. The CDR3 runs 14 residues. Germline lookup yields CDR1 MNHEY and CDR2 SMNVEV (reference sequence). Between the trimmed V and J ends, which lost 5 bases and 0 bases, there was a span of 8 bases. CDR3 bases: TGTGCCAGCAGTAAGGCAGCCTCTGGAAACACCATATATTTT. Translating it yields CASSKAASGNTIYF.

The chain links TRBV5-4 to TRBJ2-7; 12 bases match TRBD2. Germline lookup yields CDR1 SGHNT and CDR2 YYREEE (reference sequence). The CDR3 extends over 13 amino acids. V trimming: 5 bases; J trimming: 6 bases; junction bases outside the gene matches: 3. CDR3 loop: CASRTSGGLEQYF. The CDR3 nucleotides are TGTGCCAGCAGGACTAGCGGGGGACTCGAGCAGTACTTC.

On this clone itself: One junction end disagrees with the germline gene, perhaps due to a read error. J is TRBJ1-4 and V is TRBV5-4; 11 bases line up with TRBD1. CDR1 is SGHNT, CDR2 YYREEE, per germline (reference sequence). The CDR3 length is 14 residues. CDR3 nucleotide sequence: TGTGCCAGCAGTTTGGACAGGGGGCTTGAAAAACTGTTTTTT. As protein: CASSLDRGLEKLFF.

This clone was detected only once. The V gene is TRBV6-5, the J gene TRBJ2-5; perhaps TRBD2 as D (5 bases). The CDR3 runs 13 residues. From germline, CDR1 is MNHEY and CDR2 SVGAGI. Trimming cost V 3 bases and J 2 bases, with 7 bases left between them. This CDR3 reads CASSYLAQETQYF. The CDR3 DNA follows: TGTGCCAGCAGTTATCTAGCTCAAGAGACCCAGTACTTC.

The rearrangement links TRBV5-1 to TRBJ1-6; D possibly corresponds to TRBD1 (5 bases). Trimming shortened V by 0 bases and J by 0 bases, and 10 bases separated the two germline ends. The CDR3 contains 17 residues. Germline V gene sequence: CDR1 SGHRS, CDR2 YFSETQ. The CDR3 DNA sequence: TGCGCCAGCAGCTTGGGACAGAGTAGCTCCTATAATTCACCCCTCCACTTT. It yields the protein CASSLGQSSSYNSPLHF.

CDR3 protein: CASSPMRDSTDTQYF. The CDR3 bases are TGTGCCAGCAGTCCTATGAGGGACTCAACAGATACGCAGTATTTT. The chain combines TRBV5-4 with TRBJ2-3; D is perhaps TRBD2 (6 bases). Germline CDR1 is SGHNT and CDR2 is YYREEE (reference sequence). The ends were cut back, 5 bases at V and 3 bases at J, with 16 bases in the middle. The length of the CDR3 is 15 residues.

The rearrangement links TRBV7-6 to TRBJ1-6, with TRBD1 matching 8 bases. CDR3 size: 15 residues. The J segment lost 9 bases and the V segment lost 3 bases, leaving 7 bases of the junction unmatched. Germline values: CDR1 SGHVS, CDR2 FNYEAQ. CDR3 in amino acids: CASSFGQGFASPLHF. The CDR3 DNA is TGTGCCAGCAGCTTCGGACAGGGTTTTGCTTCACCCCTCCACTTT.

This clone appeared a few times. The same CDR3 arises from other DNA sequences in this sample as well. V and J are TRBV5-1 and TRBJ2-2, with 12 bases lining up with TRBD1. Germline trimming cut 3 bases from V and 4 bases from J; bases unmatched to any gene: 4. Germline CDR1 reads SGHRS; CDR2 reads YFSETQ. This CDR3 is built from 16 residues. The chain's CDR3 is CASSWGQGAPTGELFF. Written as DNA, the CDR3 is TGCGCCAGCAGCTGGGGACAGGGGGCCCCCACCGGGGAGCTGTTTTTT.

The chain recombines TRBV30 with TRBJ2-5; either TRBD1 or TRBD2 may supply D (5 bases each). Germline V CDR1 and CDR2: GTSNPN, SVGIG (reference sequence). Trimming left V 2 bases short and J 5 bases short, with 21 bases between. The CDR3 consists of 16 residues. The CDR3 is CAWSQMRGAPGETQYF. CDR3 coding DNA: TGTGCCTGGAGTCAAATGAGGGGCGCACCGGGGGAGACCCAGTACTTC.

The V gene is TRBV6-5, the J gene TRBJ2-7; D possibly corresponds to TRBD1 (6 bases). The V gene lost 2 bases and the J gene lost 4 bases, with 15 bases spanning the gap. The CDR3 extends over 15 amino acids. Germline lookup yields CDR1 MNHEY and CDR2 SVGAGI. The CDR3 spells CASSYNSQGGYEQYF. In DNA form, the CDR3 reads TGTGCCAGCAGTTACAATTCACAGGGTGGGTACGAGCAGTACTTC.

The chain joins TRBV5-6 to TRBJ1-3; D gene uncertain. The V and J ends lost 2 bases and 1 base respectively, with 10 bases between them. This CDR3 has 15 amino acids. The V gene's germline CDR1 is SGHDT and CDR2 YYEEEE. CDR3 region: CASSLQTVSGNTIYF. The DNA for the CDR3 is TGTGCCAGCAGCTTACAGACGGTTTCTGGAAACACCATATATTTT.

CDR3 coding DNA: TGTGCCAGCAGCTTCAACCCCCAGGGGCGCGAAAAACTGTTTTTT. This translates into CASSFNPQGREKLFF. J is TRBJ1-4 and V is TRBV7-9; weak D call: TRBD1 (6 bases). The CDR3 runs 15 residues. The V gene's germline CDR1 is SEHNR and CDR2 FQNEAQ (reference sequence). The germline V and J ends were trimmed by 3 bases and 8 bases, with 16 bases remaining between them.

As for this clone: A single base separates this from a much larger clone, so it may be a read error. The V call is TRBV4-2, the J call TRBJ1-2; TRBD1 aligns across 9 bases. Per the germline V gene, CDR1 is LGHNA and CDR2 is YNFKEQ. The V and J ends lost 3 bases and 3 bases, in that order; junction bases with no gene match: 8. The CDR3 loop spans 16 amino acids. Here the CDR3 DNA reads TGTGCCAGCAGCCAGACCGGGACAGGGATGGACTATGGCTACACCTTC. Protein sequence: CASSQTGTGMDYGYTF.

The chain has TRBV19 and TRBJ2-2; 7 bases line up with TRBD2. This CDR3 has 16 residues. CDR1 and CDR2 (germline): LNHDA, SQIVND (reference sequence). V was clipped by 2 bases and J by 3 bases; unmatched bases: 6. As DNA, the CDR3 is TGTGCCAGTAGTATACAAACTAGCGTCGACACCGGGGAGCTGTTTTTT. Amino acids: CASSIQTSVDTGELFF.

In its sample, this clone was seen once. The rearrangement joins TRBV25-1 to TRBJ2-7; tentatively, D is TRBD1 or TRBD2 (5 bases each). The CDR3 totals 14 residues. Deletions cut 1 base from V and 1 base from J, with 8 bases between. Germline V gene lookup returns CDR1 MGHDK and CDR2 SYGVNS. The CDR3 spells CASSELEGSYEQYF. The CDR3 region has the DNA TGTGCCAGCAGTGAATTAGAGGGGTCCTACGAGCAGTACTTC.

This chain uses TRBV27 with TRBJ2-7, with D possibly TRBD2 on 5 matching bases. The V end lost 2 bases, the J end lost 2 bases, and 10 bases lay between the germline ends. The CDR3 contains 14 residues. The germline gives CDR1 MNHEY, CDR2 SMNVEV (reference sequence). CDR3 sequence: CASSLQKLAYEQYF. The CDR3 nucleotides read TGTGCCAGCAGTTTACAGAAACTAGCCTACGAGCAGTACTTC.

This clone was seen a few times. The chain is built from TRBV28 and TRBJ1-3; D gene unclear. The germline gives CDR1 MDHEN, CDR2 SYDVKM. The CDR3 is made up of 13 amino acids. Trimming left V 6 bases short and J 0 bases short, with 6 bases between. The CDR3 reads CASRWISGNTIYF. The CDR3 bases are TGTGCCAGCAGATGGATCTCTGGAAACACCATATATTTT.

The chain recombines TRBV6-5 with TRBJ2-3; the match to TRBD2 covers 10 bases. After removal of 7 bases from V and 4 bases from J, the junction contained 8 bases not matched to a gene. The CDR3 loop spans 15 amino acids. The V gene's germline CDR1 is MNHEY and CDR2 SVGAGI. The CDR3 reads CASTRAGGPPDTQYF. Written as DNA, the CDR3 is TGTGCCAGCACCAGAGCGGGAGGGCCTCCAGATACGCAGTATTTT.

The chain uses TRBV5-1 and TRBJ2-1; TRBD2 agrees at 8 bases. V shed 0 bases and J 8 bases; nucleotides not matched to a gene: 4. The CDR3 sequence is 14 residues long. Germline lookup yields CDR1 SGHRS and CDR2 YFSETQ. CDR3 amino acids: CASSLAPAGDEQFF. CDR3 nucleotide sequence: TGCGCCAGCAGCTTGGCTCCAGCGGGAGATGAGCAGTTCTTC.

Turning to this clone: This clone may be a read error of a much larger clone one base away. Other nucleotide sequences in the sample specify the same CDR3. The J gene is TRBJ2-3, the V gene TRBV5-8; the D is unclear. V lost 2 bases and J lost 4, with 2 bases in between. The CDR3 covers 11 residues. Germline CDR1 is SGHTS and CDR2 is YDEGEE. CDR3 protein: CASSLSDTQYF. The DNA of the CDR3 is TGTGCCAGCAGCTTATCAGATACGCAGTATTTT.

This rearrangement joins TRBV11-2 to TRBJ1-1; D perhaps matches TRBD1 (6 bases). V was shortened by 2 bases and J by 4 bases, with 8 bases between the two germline ends. Germline CDR1 is SGHAT and CDR2 is FQNNGV. The CDR3 is made up of 13 amino acids. CDR3 amino acids: CASSLFRGTEAFF. CDR3 DNA: TGTGCCAGCAGCTTATTCAGGGGCACTGAAGCTTTCTTT.

The genes are TRBV11-2 and TRBJ1-6; a possible D gene is TRBD1 (6 bases). The V gene's germline CDR1 is SGHAT and CDR2 FQNNGV. This CDR3 spans 16 amino acids. The V and J ends lost 2 bases and 6 bases respectively, with 14 bases between them. CDR3 sequence (DNA): TGTGCCAGCAGCTTAAACAGGGTGATAGGTAATTCACCCCTCCACTTT. Its protein product is CASSLNRVIGNSPLHF.

The chain combines TRBV28 with TRBJ1-1; 8 nucleotides agree with TRBD1. V dropped 11 bases and J dropped 4; count of bases not matched to a gene: 6. CDR3 length equals 12 residues. Germline V gives CDR1 MDHEN, CDR2 SYDVKM. The CDR3 nucleotides read TGTGCCGGCTCAGGGGGCGGCACTGAAGCTTTCTTT. Translating it yields CAGSGGGTEAFF. Full variable domain (outside the CDR3, taken from reference TRBV28 and TRBJ1-1): DVKVTQSSRYLVKRTGEKVFLECVQDMDHENMFWYRQDPGLGLRLIYFSYDVKMKEKGDIPEGYSVSREKKERFSLILESASTNQTSMYLCAGSGGGTEAFFGQGTRLTVV.

The chain carries TRBV6-1 and TRBJ2-1, with D hard to call. The germline gives CDR1 MNHNS, CDR2 SASEGT. CDR3 length: 11 residues. V lost 3 bases and J 12 bases, leaving 9 bases between the germline ends. As DNA, the CDR3 is TGTGCCAGCAGTGAGGTACTGTGGCAGTTCTTC. Its translation: CASSEVLWQFF.

A note on this clone: Within the sample, other DNA sequences also encode this same CDR3. This chain uses TRBV9 with TRBJ2-3, with 8 bases lining up with TRBD1. V dropped 0 bases and J dropped 3; count of bases not matched to a gene: 0. The CDR3 contains 14 residues. Germline CDR1 reads SGDLS; CDR2 reads YYNGEE. The CDR3 DNA sequence: TGTGCCAGCAGCGTAGACAGGGGGACAGATACGCAGTATTTT. Translation: CASSVDRGTDTQYF. Using reference TRBV9 and TRBJ2-3 for the parts outside the CDR3, the full variable domain is DSGVTQTPKHLITATGQRVTLRCSPRSGDLSVYWYQQSLDQGLQFLIQYYNGEERAKGNILERFSAQQFPDLHSELNLSSLELGDSALYFCASSVDRGTDTQYFGPGTRLTVL.

The chain has TRBV7-9 and TRBJ2-7; 7 bases map to TRBD1. The CDR3 sequence is 14 residues long. The V gene end was trimmed by 7 bases and the J gene end by 7 bases; junction bases not matched to a gene: 13. Per the germline V gene, CDR1 is SEHNR and CDR2 is FQNEAQ (reference sequence). The CDR3 protein is CASNSGGSSEEQYF. The CDR3 nucleotides are TGTGCCAGCAACTCAGGGGGTAGCTCTGAAGAGCAGTACTTC. Supplemented by reference TRBV7-9 and TRBJ2-7, the full variable domain reads DTGVSQNPRHKITKRGQNVTFRCDPISEHNRLYWYRQTLGQGPEFLTYFQNEAQLEKSRLLSDRFSAERPKGSFSTLEIQRTEQGDSAMYLCASNSGGSSEEQYFGPGTRLTVT.

The V and J genes are TRBV2 and TRBJ1-2; D might be TRBD1 (5 bases). Trimming removed 4 bases at V and 4 bases at J, with 10 bases between. The V gene's germline CDR1 is SNHLY and CDR2 FYNNEI. This CDR3 comprises 13 residues. CDR3 region: CASSADGTYGYTF. The DNA for the CDR3 is TGTGCCAGCAGTGCCGACGGGACCTATGGCTACACCTTC. The variable domain in full, with the rest retrieved from reference TRBV2 and TRBJ1-2, is EPEVTQTPSHQVTQMGQEVILRCVPISNHLYFYWYRQILGQKVEFLVSFYNNEISEKSEIFDDQFSVERPDGSNFTLKIRSTKLEDSAMYFCASSADGTYGYTFGSGTRLTVV.

V gene TRBV7-2 combines with J gene TRBJ2-1; 9 nucleotides line up with TRBD2. V lost 3 bases to trimming and J lost 8 bases; unmatched junction nucleotides: 5. This CDR3 contains 14 residues. CDR1 and CDR2 (germline): SGHTA, FQGNSA. The CDR3: CASSLGTSFYEQFF. For the CDR3, the DNA is TGTGCCAGCAGCTTGGGGACTAGCTTCTATGAGCAGTTCTTC.

The chain combines TRBV18 with TRBJ2-7; 7 bases fit TRBD2. V was pared by 3 bases and J by 6 bases, with 8 bases of the junction left unmatched. The CDR3 contains 14 residues. Germline V CDR1 and CDR2: KGHSH, LQKENI. DNA of the CDR3: TGTGCCAGCTCACCGCTCGCTACGGGGGGCGAGCAGTACTTC. Protein: CASSPLATGGEQYF.